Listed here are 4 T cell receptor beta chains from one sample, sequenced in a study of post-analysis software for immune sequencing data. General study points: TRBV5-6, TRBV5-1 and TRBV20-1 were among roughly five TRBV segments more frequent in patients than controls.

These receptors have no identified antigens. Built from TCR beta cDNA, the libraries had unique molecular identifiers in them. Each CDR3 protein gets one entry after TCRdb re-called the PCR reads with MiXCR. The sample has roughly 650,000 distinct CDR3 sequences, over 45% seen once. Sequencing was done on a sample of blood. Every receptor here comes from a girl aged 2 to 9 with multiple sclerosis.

The CDR3 region is CASSYLGIMNYGYTF. The CDR3 DNA follows: TGTGCCAGCAGTTACTTGGGGATTATGAACTATGGCTACACCTTC. The J gene is TRBJ1-2, the V gene TRBV6-2 or TRBV6-3; D not resolved. This CDR3 is built from 15 residues. V was cut by 1 base and J by 2 bases, with 11 bases left in between. Germline CDR1 MNHEY, CDR2 SVGEGT.

CDR3 nucleotides: TGCGCCAGCCGCGGGACAGATGATCAGCCCCAGCATTTT. Translated, it gives CASRGTDDQPQHF. The J gene is TRBJ1-5, the V gene TRBV4-1; 7 bases are a match to TRBD1. The trim removed 8 bases at V and 5 bases at J, leaving 6 bases unmatched. CDR1 and CDR2 (germline): MGHRA, YSYEKL. The CDR3 spans 13 residues.

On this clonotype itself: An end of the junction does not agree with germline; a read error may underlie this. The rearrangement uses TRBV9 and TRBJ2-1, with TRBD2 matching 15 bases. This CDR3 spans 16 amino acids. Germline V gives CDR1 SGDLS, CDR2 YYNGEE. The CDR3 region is CASSPRTSGGGNGQFF. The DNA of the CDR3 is TGTGCCAGCAGCCCCCGGACTAGCGGGGGGGGGAATGGGCAGTTCTTC.

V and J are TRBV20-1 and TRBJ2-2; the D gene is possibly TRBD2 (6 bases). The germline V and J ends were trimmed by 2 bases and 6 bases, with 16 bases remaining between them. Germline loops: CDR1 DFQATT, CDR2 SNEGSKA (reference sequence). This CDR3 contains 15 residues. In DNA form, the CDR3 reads TGCAGTGCTAGACTCCGGGGGTTTCGGGCCGGGGAGCTGTTTTTT. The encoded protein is CSARLRGFRAGELFF.